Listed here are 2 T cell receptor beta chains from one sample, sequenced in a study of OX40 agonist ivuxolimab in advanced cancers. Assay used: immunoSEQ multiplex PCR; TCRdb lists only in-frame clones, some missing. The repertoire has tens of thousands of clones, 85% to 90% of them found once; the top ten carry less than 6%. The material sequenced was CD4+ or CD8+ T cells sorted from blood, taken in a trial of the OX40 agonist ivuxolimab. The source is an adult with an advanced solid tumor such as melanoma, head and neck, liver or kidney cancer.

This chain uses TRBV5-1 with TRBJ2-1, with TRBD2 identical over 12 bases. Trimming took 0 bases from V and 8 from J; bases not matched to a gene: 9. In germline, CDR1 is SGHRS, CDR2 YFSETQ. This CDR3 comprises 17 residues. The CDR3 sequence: CASSLGLAGGPVDEQFF. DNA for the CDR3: TGCGCCAGCAGCTTGGGGCTAGCGGGAGGGCCTGTCGATGAGCAGTTCTTC. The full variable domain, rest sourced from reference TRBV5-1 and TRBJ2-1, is KAGVTQTPRYLIKTRGQQVTLSCSPISGHRSVSWYQQTPGQGLQFLFEYFSETQRNKGNFPGRFSGRQFSNSRSEMNVSTLELGDSALYLCASSLGLAGGPVDEQFFGPGTRLTVL.

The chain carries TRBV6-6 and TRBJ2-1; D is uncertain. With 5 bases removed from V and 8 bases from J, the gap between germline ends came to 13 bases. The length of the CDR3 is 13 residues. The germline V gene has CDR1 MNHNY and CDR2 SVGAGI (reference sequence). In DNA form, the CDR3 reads TGTGCCAGCAGTCTAGGCAGCCTCTATGAGCAGTTCTTC. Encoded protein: CASSLGSLYEQFF.